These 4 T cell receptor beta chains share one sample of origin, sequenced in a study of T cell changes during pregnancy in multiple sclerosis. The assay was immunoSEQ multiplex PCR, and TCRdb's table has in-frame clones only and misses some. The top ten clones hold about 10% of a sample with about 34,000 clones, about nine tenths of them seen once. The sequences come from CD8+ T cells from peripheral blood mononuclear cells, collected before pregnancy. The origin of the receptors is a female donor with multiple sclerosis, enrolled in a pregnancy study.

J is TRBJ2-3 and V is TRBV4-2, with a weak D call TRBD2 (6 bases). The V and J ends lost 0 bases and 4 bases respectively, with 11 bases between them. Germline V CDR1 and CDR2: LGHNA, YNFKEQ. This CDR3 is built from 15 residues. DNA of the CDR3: TGTGCCAGCAGCCAAGAAAGGGGCGGGGCAGATACGCAGTATTTT. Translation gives CASSQERGGADTQYF.

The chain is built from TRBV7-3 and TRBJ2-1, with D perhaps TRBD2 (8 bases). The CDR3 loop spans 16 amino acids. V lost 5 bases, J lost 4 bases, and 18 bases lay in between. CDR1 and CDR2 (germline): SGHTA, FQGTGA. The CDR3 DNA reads TGTGCCAGCAGCCAGGGGGTGGCTAGCGGGTACAATGAGCAGTTCTTC. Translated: CASSQGVASGYNEQFF.

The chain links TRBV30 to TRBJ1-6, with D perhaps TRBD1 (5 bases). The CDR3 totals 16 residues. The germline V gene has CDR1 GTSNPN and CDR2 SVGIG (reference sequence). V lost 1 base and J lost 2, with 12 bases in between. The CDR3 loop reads CAWSGGGEAYNSPLHF. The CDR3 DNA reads TGTGCCTGGAGTGGGGGAGGGGAGGCCTATAATTCACCCCTCCACTTT.

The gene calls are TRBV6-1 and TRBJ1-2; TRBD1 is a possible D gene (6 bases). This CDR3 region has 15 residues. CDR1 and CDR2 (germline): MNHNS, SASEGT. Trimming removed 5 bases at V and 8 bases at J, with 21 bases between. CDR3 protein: CASSPQGLLGEGYTF. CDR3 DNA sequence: TGTGCCAGCAGTCCCCAGGGGCTCCTAGGGGAGGGCTACACCTTC.